This T cell receptor (beta chain) was found in a study of blood T cells in healthy people across ages. Study outcomes and limitations: Across samples, TCR beta diversity tracked strongly with naive T cell percentage.

Turning to this clonotype: Antigen: not known.

Peripheral blood from each donor was collected in a volume of roughly 9.2 milliliters. For the second PCR, which ran for roughly 6 to 11 cycles, a sample-barcoded 5' primer and a J-beta primer mix were used. TCRdb called the 5' RACE reads again in MiXCR, with one record for every CDR3 protein. The sample holds approximately 800,000 distinct CDR3 sequences, more than 45% seen once. This TCR was recovered from a man aged 30 to 39 in good health. The sample comprised blood.

CDR3 region: CATYSGSRMYRYNEQFF. In nucleotides, the CDR3 is TGTGCCACCTATAGCGGGAGTCGAATGTATCGCTACAATGAGCAGTTCTTC. The rearrangement links TRBV2 to TRBJ2-1; 9 bases map to TRBD2. The junction had 16 bases not matched to a gene; V was cut back by 10 bases and J by 3 bases. In germline, CDR1 is SNHLY, CDR2 FYNNEI. This CDR3 has 17 amino acids.